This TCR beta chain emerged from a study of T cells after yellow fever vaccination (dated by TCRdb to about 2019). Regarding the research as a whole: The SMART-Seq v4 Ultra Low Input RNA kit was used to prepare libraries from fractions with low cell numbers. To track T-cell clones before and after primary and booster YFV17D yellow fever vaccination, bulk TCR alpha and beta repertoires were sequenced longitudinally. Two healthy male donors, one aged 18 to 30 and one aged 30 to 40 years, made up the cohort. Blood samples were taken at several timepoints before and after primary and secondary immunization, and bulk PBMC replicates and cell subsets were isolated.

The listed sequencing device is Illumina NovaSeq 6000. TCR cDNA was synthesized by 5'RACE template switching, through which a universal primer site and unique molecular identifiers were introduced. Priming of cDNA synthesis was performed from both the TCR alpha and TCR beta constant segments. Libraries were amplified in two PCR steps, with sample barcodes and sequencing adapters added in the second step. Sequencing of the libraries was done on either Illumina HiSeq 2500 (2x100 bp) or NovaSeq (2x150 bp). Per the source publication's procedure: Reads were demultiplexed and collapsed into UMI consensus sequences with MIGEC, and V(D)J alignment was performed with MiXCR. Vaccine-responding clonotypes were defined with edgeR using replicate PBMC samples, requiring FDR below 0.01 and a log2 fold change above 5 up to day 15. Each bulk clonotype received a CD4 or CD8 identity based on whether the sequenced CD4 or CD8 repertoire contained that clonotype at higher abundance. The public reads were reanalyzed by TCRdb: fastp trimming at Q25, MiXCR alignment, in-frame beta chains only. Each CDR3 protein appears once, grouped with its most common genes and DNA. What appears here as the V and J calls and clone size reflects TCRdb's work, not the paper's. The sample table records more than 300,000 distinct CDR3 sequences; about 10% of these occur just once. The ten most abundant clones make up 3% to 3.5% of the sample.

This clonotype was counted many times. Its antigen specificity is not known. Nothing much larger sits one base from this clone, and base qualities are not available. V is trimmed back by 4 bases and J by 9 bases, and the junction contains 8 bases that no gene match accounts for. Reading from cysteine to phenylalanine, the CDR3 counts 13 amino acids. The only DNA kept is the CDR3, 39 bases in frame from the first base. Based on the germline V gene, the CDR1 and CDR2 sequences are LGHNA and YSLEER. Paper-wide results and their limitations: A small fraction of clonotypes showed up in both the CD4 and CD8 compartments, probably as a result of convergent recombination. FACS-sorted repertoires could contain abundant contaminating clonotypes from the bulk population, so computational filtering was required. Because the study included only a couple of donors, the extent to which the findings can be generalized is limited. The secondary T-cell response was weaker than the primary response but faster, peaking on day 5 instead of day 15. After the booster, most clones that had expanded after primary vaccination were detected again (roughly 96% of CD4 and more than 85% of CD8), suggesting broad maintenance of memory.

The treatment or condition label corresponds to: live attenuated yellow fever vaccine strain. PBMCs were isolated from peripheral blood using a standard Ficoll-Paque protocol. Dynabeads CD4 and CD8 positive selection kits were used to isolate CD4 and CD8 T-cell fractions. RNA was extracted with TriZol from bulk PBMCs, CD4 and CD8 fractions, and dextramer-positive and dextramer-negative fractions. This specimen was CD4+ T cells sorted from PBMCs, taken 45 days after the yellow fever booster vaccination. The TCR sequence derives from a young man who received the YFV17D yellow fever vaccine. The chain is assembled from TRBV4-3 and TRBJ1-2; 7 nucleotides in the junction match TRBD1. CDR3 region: CASSRDAQGSYTF. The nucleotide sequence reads TGCGCCAGCAGCCGCGACGCACAGGGGAGCTACACCTTC.